This T cell receptor (beta chain) was observed in a study of T cells of healthy individuals. The CDR3 runs 16 residues. CDR1 and CDR2 from the germline V gene are MGHRA and YSYEKL. Trimming removed 3 bases at V and 3 bases at J, with 15 bases between. One entry per CDR3 protein results from TCRdb running MiXCR on the 5' RACE reads. Of about 57,000 distinct CDR3 sequences listed, 15% to 20% are singletons. Ten or more counts support this clonotype. The clonotype comes from a human donor in good health. The chain has TRBV4-1 and TRBJ1-5; D is perhaps TRBD1 (5 bases). This CDR3 reads CASSQNSRGPNQPQHF. DNA of the CDR3: TGCGCCAGCAGCCAGAACTCGAGGGGTCCCAATCAGCCCCAGCATTTT.